This is a list of T cell receptor beta chains from one sample in a study of blood T cell repertoires in COVID-19. Produced via immunoSEQ multiplex PCR; TCRdb's table is partial and in-frame only. The table includes 100,000 to 150,000 clones, roughly 88% detected once. Sequenced material: peripheral blood. These receptors originate from a man aged 50-59 years with acute or convalescent COVID-19. The CDR3 runs from the conserved cysteine through the conserved F or W. Each record gives: D gene, J gene, clone size, V gene, CDR3 DNA, CDR3 protein. D genes are given only for firm matches. Clone size appears in some rows only: once, few, many, or a class for an expanded clone.

- TRBJ1-4 - TRBV2 TGTGCCAGCAAGCAGGGAACAACTAATGAAAAACTGTTTTTT CASKQGTTNEKLFF
TRBD2 TRBJ2-1 - TRBV18 TGTGCCAGCTCACCTCTCGCTAGCGGGACAAATGAGCAGTTCTTC CASSPLASGTNEQFF
- TRBJ1-1 - TRBV27 TGTGCCAGCAGTTTCTTACCTCGTTCGGTGACTGAAGCTTTCTTT CASSFLPRSVTEAFF
TRBD1 TRBJ1-5 - TRBV19 TGTGCCAGTAGAGGGGGACAGGCCCATAATCAGCCCCAGCATTTT CASRGGQAHNQPQHF
- TRBJ1-1 - TRBV6-5 TGTGCCAGCAGTTCTACGGACAGCCCTGAAGCTTTCTTT CASSSTDSPEAFF
TRBD1 TRBJ1-4 - TRBV2 TGTGCCAGCAGTGAAACCGGACAGGGTAATGAAAAACTGTTTTTT CASSETGQGNEKLFF
- TRBJ2-5 few TRBV5-4 TGTGCCAGCAGCTTGACTAGCTTATTGCAAGAGACCCAGTACTTC CASSLTSLLQETQYF
TRBD2 TRBJ2-7 - TRBV7-2 TGTGCCAGCAGGCCGACTAGCGGACCCTACGAGCAGTACTTC CASRPTSGPYEQYF
- TRBJ1-6 - TRBV19 TGTGCCAGTAGACTGACAGGCCGCTCGGGACCCCTCCACTTT CASRLTGRSGPLHF
- TRBJ1-1 - TRBV5-1 TGCGCCAGCAGCGGGGCTGGGGGGTTGGCCACTGAAGCTTTCTTT CASSGAGGLATEAFF
- TRBJ2-1 - TRBV24-1 TGTGCCACCAGTGATGTGAGGGCCTCCTCCTACAATGAGCAGTTCTTC CATSDVRASSYNEQFF
TRBD1 TRBJ1-2 - TRBV28 TGTGCCACCGACAGGGGGCCTAACTATGGCTACACCTTC CATDRGPNYGYTF
- TRBJ1-1 few TRBV28 TGTGCCAGCAGTTACGGTCCTACTGAAGCTTTCTTT CASSYGPTEAFF
- TRBJ2-7 - TRBV28 TGTGCCAGCAGTTTACAGGGGCGCGAGCAGTACTTC CASSLQGREQYF
TRBD1 TRBJ1-2 - TRBV5-1 TGCGCCAGCAGCTCCCTTAGACAGGGCGATGGCTACACCTTC CASSSLRQGDGYTF
- TRBJ1-5 - TRBV3-1/TRBV3-2 TGTGCCAGCAGCCAACAGGCTGGTAGCAATCAGCCCCAGCATTTT CASSQQAGSNQPQHF
- TRBJ2-7 - TRBV5-5 TGTGCCAGCAGCATCGGGACATCTAGCTCCTACGAGCAGTACTTC CASSIGTSSSYEQYF
- TRBJ1-2 - TRBV15 TGTGCCACCAGCAGCGACGCGGGGGGTGGCTACACCTTC CATSSDAGGGYTF
- TRBJ1-1 - TRBV9 TGTGCCAGCAGCGTTACAGGGACGACGAACACTGAAGCTTTCTTT CASSVTGTTNTEAFF
- TRBJ2-1 - TRBV7-6 TGTGCCAGCAGCTTAGCCATTCGTCAGAGCGTCCACAATGAGCAGTTCTTC CASSLAIRQSVHNEQFF
- TRBJ1-5 - TRBV6-6 TGTGCCAGCAGTTACTCGGAGGTGAGCAATCAGCCCCAGCATTTT CASSYSEVSNQPQHF
TRBD2 TRBJ2-1 - TRBV7-8 TGTGCCAGCAGCTCGAGCGGGGCCTCTTACAATGAGCAGTTCTTC CASSSSGASYNEQFF
TRBD1 TRBJ2-7 - TRBV5-1 TGCGCCAGCAGCGTTAGACAGGGGAATCCCTACGAGCAGTACTTC CASSVRQGNPYEQYF
TRBD2 TRBJ2-3 - TRBV4-1 TGCGCCAGCAGCCAAGTTACCAGCGGGGGATCAGATACGCAGTATTTT CASSQVTSGGSDTQYF
- TRBJ1-1 once TRBV21-1 TGTGCCAGCAGCAAAGCGCTCGACAGTTCAGTGAACACTGAAGCTTTCTTT CASSKALDSSVNTEAFF
- TRBJ2-7 - TRBV7-2 TGTGCCAGCAGCTTACTCCAGACGGGGGAGCAGTACTTC CASSLLQTGEQYF
TRBD2 TRBJ2-2 - TRBV13 TGTGCCAGCAGGAAATGGGGAGGGACCGGGGAGCTGTTTTTT CASRKWGGTGELFF
TRBD1 TRBJ1-2 - TRBV6-5 TGTGCCAGCAGGCCGGGACAGGGTTGGGGCTACACCTTC CASRPGQGWGYTF
TRBD1 TRBJ1-2 - TRBV3-1/TRBV3-2 TGTGCCAGCACCCCGTGGGGACAGCGGTATGGCTACACCTTC CASTPWGQRYGYTF
- TRBJ1-2 - TRBV30 TGTGCCTGGAAAAGGGAGGGGGGCTATGGCTACACCTTC CAWKREGGYGYTF
TRBD2 TRBJ2-1 - TRBV30 TGTGCCTGGCGCTCCGGGGGGTTGAGCTCCTACAATGAGCAGTTCTTC CAWRSGGLSSYNEQFF
- TRBJ1-2 - TRBV20-1 TGCAGTGCTAGTTTATGGGGGCGAGATGGCTACACCTTC CSASLWGRDGYTF
TRBD1 TRBJ1-5 - TRBV2 TGTGCCAGCAGAGCCACACTACAGGGGGCTCGGAACGATCAGCCCCAGCATTTT CASRATLQGARNDQPQHF
TRBD1 TRBJ1-1 - TRBV19 TGTGCCAGTAGTACTTCCTCGGGACAGGGAAACACTGAAGCTTTCTTT CASSTSSGQGNTEAFF
- TRBJ2-1 - TRBV7-9 TGTGCCAGCAGCCTCGTACGCGGTGAGCAGTTCTTC CASSLVRGEQFF
- TRBJ2-5 - TRBV5-1 TGCGCCAGCAGCTTGGTTTTCGCCGGAGAGACCCAGTACTTC CASSLVFAGETQYF
TRBD2 TRBJ2-7 - TRBV5-1 TGCGCCAGCAGCTTGCTAGCGGGAGCGCTCTACGAGCAGTACTTC CASSLLAGALYEQYF
TRBD1 TRBJ2-7 - TRBV7-8 TGTGCCAGCAGCCGCCGGGACAGGGTATCCAACGAGCAGTACTTC CASSRRDRVSNEQYF
- TRBJ2-1 - TRBV5-1 TGCGCCAGCAGCTTGGCAGGTTTCGGCTACAATGAGCAGTTCTTC CASSLAGFGYNEQFF
TRBD2 TRBJ2-2 - TRBV11-2 TGTGCCAGCGGATTTTTAGCGGGGTACACCGGGGAGCTGTTTTTT CASGFLAGYTGELFF